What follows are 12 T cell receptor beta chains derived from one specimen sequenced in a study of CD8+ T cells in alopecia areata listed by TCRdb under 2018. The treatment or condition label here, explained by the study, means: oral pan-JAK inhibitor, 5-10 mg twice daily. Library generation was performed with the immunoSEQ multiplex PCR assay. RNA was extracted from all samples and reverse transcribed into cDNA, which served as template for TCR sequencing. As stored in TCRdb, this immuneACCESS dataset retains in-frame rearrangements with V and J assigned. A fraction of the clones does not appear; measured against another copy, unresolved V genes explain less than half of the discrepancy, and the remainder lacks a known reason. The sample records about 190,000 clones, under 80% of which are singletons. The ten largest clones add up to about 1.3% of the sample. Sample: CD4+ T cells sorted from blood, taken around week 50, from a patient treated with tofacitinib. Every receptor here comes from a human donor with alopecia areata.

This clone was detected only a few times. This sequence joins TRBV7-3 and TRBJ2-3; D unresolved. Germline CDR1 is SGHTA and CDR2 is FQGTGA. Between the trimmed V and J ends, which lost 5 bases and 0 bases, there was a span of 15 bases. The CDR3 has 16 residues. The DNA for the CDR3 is TGTGCCAGCAGCGCCTACTCGCGAGGTAGCACAGATACGCAGTATTTT. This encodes CASSAYSRGSTDTQYF. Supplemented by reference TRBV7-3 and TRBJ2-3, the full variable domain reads GAGVSQTPSNKVTEKGKYVELRCDPISGHTALYWYRQSLGQGPEFLIYFQGTGAADDSGLPNDRFFAVRPEGSVSTLKIQRTERGDSAVYLCASSAYSRGSTDTQYFGPGTRLTVL.

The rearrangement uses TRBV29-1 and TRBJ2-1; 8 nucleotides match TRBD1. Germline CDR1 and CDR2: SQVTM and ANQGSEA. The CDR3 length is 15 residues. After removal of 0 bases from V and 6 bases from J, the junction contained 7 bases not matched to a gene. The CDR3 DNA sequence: TGCAGCGTTGAAGATCGAGGGACAGGTAGCAATGAGCAGTTCTTC. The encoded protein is CSVEDRGTGSNEQFF.

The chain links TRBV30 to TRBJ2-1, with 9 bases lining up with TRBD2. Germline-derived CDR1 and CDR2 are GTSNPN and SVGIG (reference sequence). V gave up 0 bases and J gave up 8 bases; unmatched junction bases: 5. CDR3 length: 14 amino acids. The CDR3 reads CAWSVGGGADEQFF. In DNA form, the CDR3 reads TGTGCCTGGAGTGTAGGCGGGGGGGCCGATGAGCAGTTCTTC.

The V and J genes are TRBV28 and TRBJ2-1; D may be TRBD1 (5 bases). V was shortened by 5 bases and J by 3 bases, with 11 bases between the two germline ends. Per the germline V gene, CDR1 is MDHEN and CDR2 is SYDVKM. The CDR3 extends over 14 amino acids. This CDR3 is CASSPQGHYNEQFF. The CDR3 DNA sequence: TGTGCCAGCAGTCCCCAAGGACACTACAATGAGCAGTTCTTC.

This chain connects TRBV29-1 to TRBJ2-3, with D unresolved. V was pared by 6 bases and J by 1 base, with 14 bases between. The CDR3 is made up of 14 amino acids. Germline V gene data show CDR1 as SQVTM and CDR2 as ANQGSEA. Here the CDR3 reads CSVPGRDGTDTQYF. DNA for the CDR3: TGCAGCGTCCCCGGTAGAGACGGCACAGATACGCAGTATTTT.

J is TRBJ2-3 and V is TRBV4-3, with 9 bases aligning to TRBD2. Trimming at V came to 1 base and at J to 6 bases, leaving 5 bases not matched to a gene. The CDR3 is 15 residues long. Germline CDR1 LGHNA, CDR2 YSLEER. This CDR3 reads CASSQGLAGLDTQYF. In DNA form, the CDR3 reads TGCGCCAGCAGCCAAGGGCTAGCGGGGCTTGATACGCAGTATTTT.

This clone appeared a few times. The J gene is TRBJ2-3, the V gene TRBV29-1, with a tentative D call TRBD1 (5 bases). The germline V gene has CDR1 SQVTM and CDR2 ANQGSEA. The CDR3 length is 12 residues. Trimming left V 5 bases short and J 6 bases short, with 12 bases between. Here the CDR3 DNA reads TGCAGCGTTCTAGGGGCCACCGATACGCAGTATTTT. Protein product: CSVLGATDTQYF.

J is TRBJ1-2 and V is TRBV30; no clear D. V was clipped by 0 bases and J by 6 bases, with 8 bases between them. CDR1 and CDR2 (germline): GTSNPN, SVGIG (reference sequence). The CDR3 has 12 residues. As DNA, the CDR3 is TGTGCCTGGAGTGTACTAGAGGATGGCTACACCTTC. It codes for CAWSVLEDGYTF. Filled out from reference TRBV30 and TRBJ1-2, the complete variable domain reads SQTIHQWPATLVQPVGSPLSLECTVEGTSNPNLYWYRQAAGRGLQLLFYSVGIGQISSEVPQNLSASRPQDRQFILSSKKLLLSDSGFYLCAWSVLEDGYTFGSGTRLTVV.

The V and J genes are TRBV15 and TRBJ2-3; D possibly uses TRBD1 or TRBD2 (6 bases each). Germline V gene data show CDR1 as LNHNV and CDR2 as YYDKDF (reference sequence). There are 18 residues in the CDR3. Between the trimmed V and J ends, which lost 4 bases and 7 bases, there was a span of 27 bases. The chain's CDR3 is CATSTQATRGLKANTQYF. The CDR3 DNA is TGTGCCACCAGCACCCAAGCGACTCGGGGGCTCAAAGCGAATACGCAGTATTTT.

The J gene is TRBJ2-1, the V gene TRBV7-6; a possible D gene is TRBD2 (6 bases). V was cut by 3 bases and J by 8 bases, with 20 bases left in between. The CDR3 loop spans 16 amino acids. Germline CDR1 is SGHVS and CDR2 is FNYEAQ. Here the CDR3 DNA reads TGTGCCAGCAGCTTTCGAACTAGCTTTATGATCGATGAGCAGTTCTTC. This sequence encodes CASSFRTSFMIDEQFF.

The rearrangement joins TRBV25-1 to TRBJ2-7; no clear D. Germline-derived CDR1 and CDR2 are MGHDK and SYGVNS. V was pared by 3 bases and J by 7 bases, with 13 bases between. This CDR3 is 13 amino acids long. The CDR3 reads CASSEMIRTEQYF. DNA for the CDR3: TGTGCCAGCAGTGAGATGATCCGTACGGAGCAGTACTTC.

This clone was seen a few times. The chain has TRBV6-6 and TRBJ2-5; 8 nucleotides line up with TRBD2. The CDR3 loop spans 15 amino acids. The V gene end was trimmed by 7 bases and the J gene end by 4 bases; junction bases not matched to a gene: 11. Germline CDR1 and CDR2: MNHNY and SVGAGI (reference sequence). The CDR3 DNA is TGTGCCAGCAATTTCGGGACTAGGGTGGGAGAGACCCAGTACTTC. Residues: CASNFGTRVGETQYF.